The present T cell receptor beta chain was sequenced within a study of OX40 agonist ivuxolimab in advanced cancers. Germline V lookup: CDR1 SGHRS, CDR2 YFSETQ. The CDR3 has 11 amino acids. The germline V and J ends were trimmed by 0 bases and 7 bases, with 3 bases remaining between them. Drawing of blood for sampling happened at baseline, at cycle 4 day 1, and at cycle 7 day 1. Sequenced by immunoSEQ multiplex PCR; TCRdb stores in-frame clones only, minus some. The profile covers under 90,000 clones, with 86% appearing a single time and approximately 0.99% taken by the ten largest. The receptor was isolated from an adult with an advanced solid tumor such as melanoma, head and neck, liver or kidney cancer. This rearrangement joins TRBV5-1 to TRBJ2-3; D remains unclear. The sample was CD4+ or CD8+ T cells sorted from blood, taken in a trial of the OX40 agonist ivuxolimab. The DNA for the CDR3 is TGCGCCAGCAGCTTGGACAATACGCAGTATTTT. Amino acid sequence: CASSLDNTQYF.